One sample yielded the 29 T cell receptor beta chains listed below, sequenced in a study of blood T cell repertoires in COVID-19. Using immunoSEQ multiplex PCR, the repertoire was profiled, and TCRdb retains in-frame clones only, with some absent. The sample includes some 240,000 clones, 80% to 90% of them seen just once. The specimen sequenced was peripheral blood. These receptors were collected from an older woman with COVID-19, enrolled during active disease.

This chain connects TRBV28 to TRBJ1-5; D is uncertain. V was clipped by 8 bases and J by 0 bases, with 14 bases between them. CDR1 is MDHEN and CDR2 is SYDVKM in the germline V gene. This CDR3 comprises 15 residues. The CDR3 is CASLAHQASNQPQHF. CDR3 DNA: TGTGCCAGCCTGGCGCATCAGGCTAGCAATCAGCCCCAGCATTTT.

V and J are TRBV11-3 and TRBJ2-7; TRBD2 matches 13 bases. Germline CDR1 and CDR2: SGHNT and YENEEA. This CDR3 comprises 15 residues. The V gene end was trimmed by 5 bases and the J gene end by 5 bases; junction bases not matched to a gene: 6. The CDR3 nucleotides read TGTGCCAGCAGCCCGGGACTAGCGGGAACCCACGAGCAGTACTTC. Protein sequence: CASSPGLAGTHEQYF.

The rearrangement joins TRBV7-6 to TRBJ1-1, with D possibly matching TRBD1 (6 bases). Germline CDR1 and CDR2: SGHVS and FNYEAQ. The CDR3 is 16 residues long. The ends were cut back, 3 bases at V and 6 bases at J, with 20 bases in the middle. The CDR3 DNA is TGTGCCAGCAGCTTGGCGTGGAGGGGCGGGGGCTCTGAAGCTTTCTTT. Protein product: CASSLAWRGGGSEAFF.

V and J are TRBV6-5 and TRBJ1-3, with D possibly being TRBD1 (6 bases). CDR3 length: 15 residues. V was shortened by 6 bases and J by 2 bases, with 14 bases between the two germline ends. The V gene's germline CDR1 is MNHEY and CDR2 SVGAGI. Written as DNA, the CDR3 is TGTGCCAGCAGCCGCACATACAGGGCTGGAAACACCATATATTTT. Translated: CASSRTYRAGNTIYF.

This clone was counted between two and nine times. The chain combines TRBV19 with TRBJ1-6; D remains ambiguous. Germline-derived CDR1 and CDR2 are LNHDA and SQIVND (reference sequence). With 6 bases removed from V and 0 bases from J, the gap between germline ends came to 12 bases. The CDR3 consists of 16 residues. The CDR3, as DNA: TGTGCCAGTAGGGGAGATCTGAGCTCCTATAATTCACCCCTCCACTTT. This sequence encodes CASRGDLSSYNSPLHF.

The chain recombines TRBV30 with TRBJ1-4, with TRBD1 matching over 7 bases. Looked up from germline, CDR1 is GTSNPN and CDR2 is SVGIG (reference sequence). The V segment lost 0 bases and the J segment 6 bases; nucleotides outside the gene matches: 7. The CDR3 has 15 amino acids. CDR3 loop: CAWSVSGTVDEKLFF. CDR3 coding DNA: TGTGCCTGGAGTGTTTCGGGGACAGTCGATGAAAAACTGTTTTTT.

The chain carries TRBV5-1 and TRBJ2-3, with TRBD1 matching over 8 bases. The CDR3 length is 14 residues. J was trimmed by 3 bases and V by 0 bases; bases with no gene match: 0. Per the germline V gene, CDR1 is SGHRS and CDR2 is YFSETQ. As DNA, the CDR3 is TGCGCCAGCAGCTTGGGGACAGGGACAGATACGCAGTATTTT. Translation gives CASSLGTGTDTQYF.

This rearrangement joins TRBV6-5 to TRBJ1-5; 7 bases fit TRBD1. Germline CDR1 and CDR2: MNHEY and SVGAGI. CDR3 length: 13 residues. V trimming: 9 bases; J trimming: 1 base; junction bases outside the gene matches: 3. Here the CDR3 reads CASGQESNQPQHF. The CDR3, as DNA: TGTGCCAGTGGACAGGAGAGCAATCAGCCCCAGCATTTT.

This chain connects TRBV4-1 to TRBJ2-1; a possible D gene is TRBD1 (5 bases). The CDR3 covers 14 residues. Germline CDR1 and CDR2: MGHRA and YSYEKL. V lost 1 base and J 6 bases, leaving 10 bases between the germline ends. The CDR3 is CASSQVGRPNEQFF. Written as DNA, the CDR3 is TGCGCCAGCAGCCAAGTGGGGCGGCCCAATGAGCAGTTCTTC.

This rearrangement joins TRBV4-2 to TRBJ1-2; weak D call: TRBD1 (6 bases). The V end was cut by 0 bases, the J end by 3 bases, with 11 bases between. The CDR3 sequence is 15 residues long. Germline V lookup: CDR1 LGHNA, CDR2 YNFKEQ. The CDR3 here is CASSQEVQGYYGYTF. In DNA form, the CDR3 reads TGTGCCAGCAGCCAAGAAGTACAGGGCTACTATGGCTACACCTTC.

This clone has a handful of counts. The gene calls are TRBV4-1 and TRBJ1-1; weak D call: TRBD1 (5 bases). Trimming removed 3 bases at V and 5 bases at J, with 19 bases between. Germline-derived CDR1 and CDR2 are MGHRA and YSYEKL. There are 16 residues in the CDR3. The CDR3 DNA sequence: TGCGCCAGCAGCCATCTTCCTTTGGGGGGGAAGACTGAAGCTTTCTTT. Translated, it gives CASSHLPLGGKTEAFF.

This chain joins TRBV4-1 and TRBJ2-7; 10 bases fit TRBD2. The CDR3 totals 17 residues. The trim removed 1 base at V and 5 bases at J, leaving 11 bases unmatched. CDR1 MGHRA and CDR2 YSYEKL come from the germline V gene. CDR3 coding DNA: TGCGCCAGCAGCCAAGCTCCTAGCGGGAGTATGCGCCACGAGCAGTACTTC. Its protein is CASSQAPSGSMRHEQYF.

This clone was seen once. The chain is built from TRBV18 and TRBJ1-5; TRBD1 matches 7 bases. Per germline, CDR1 KGHSH and CDR2 LQKENI. With V trimmed by 4 bases and J by 1 base, 4 bases remained unmatched. The CDR3 runs 15 residues. The CDR3: CASSLQGGSNQPQHF. DNA of the CDR3: TGTGCCAGCTCACTTCAGGGGGGCAGCAATCAGCCCCAGCATTTT.

The chain recombines TRBV11-2 with TRBJ2-7; 7 bases map to TRBD1. Germline CDR1 reads SGHAT; CDR2 reads FQNNGV. The CDR3 is made up of 14 amino acids. V shed 1 base, J shed 2 bases, and the junction held 2 bases outside the gene matches. The CDR3 sequence is CASSLVGQTYEQYF. In DNA, the CDR3 is TGTGCCAGCAGCTTAGTGGGACAGACCTACGAGCAGTACTTC.

V gene TRBV7-6 combines with J gene TRBJ2-1; perhaps TRBD2 as D (6 bases). CDR1 SGHVS and CDR2 FNYEAQ come from the germline V gene. This CDR3 has 15 amino acids. V was trimmed by 1 base and J by 5 bases, leaving 12 bases between them. This chain's CDR3 is CASSLDDRENNEQFF. The CDR3 DNA reads TGTGCCAGCAGCTTAGATGACCGGGAGAACAATGAGCAGTTCTTC.

This clone was counted a single time. This chain uses TRBV3-1 (or the pseudogene TRBV3-2) with TRBJ2-1, with 8 nucleotides matching TRBD1. The CDR3 spans 15 residues. The trim removed 3 bases at V and 3 bases at J, leaving 4 bases unmatched. Germline V gene data show CDR1 as LGHDT and CDR2 as YNNKEL (reference sequence). As DNA, the CDR3 is TGTGCCAGCAGCCAGGCCAGGGGGCTCTACAATGAGCAGTTCTTC. The encoded protein is CASSQARGLYNEQFF.

The CDR3 region has the DNA TGTGCCAGCAGCTTCCGGGGAACTCGCAATCAGCCCCAGCATTTT. Protein product: CASSFRGTRNQPQHF. This chain connects TRBV5-6 to TRBJ1-5, with no clear D. This CDR3 comprises 15 residues. Germline V gives CDR1 SGHDT, CDR2 YYEEEE. Deletions cut 2 bases from V and 2 bases from J, with 11 bases between.

This clone appeared once. The chain joins TRBV28 to TRBJ1-2; 9 bases match TRBD1. The CDR3 totals 14 residues. V shed 7 bases and J 3 bases; nucleotides not matched to a gene: 6. Germline CDR1 is MDHEN and CDR2 is SYDVKM. In DNA form, the CDR3 reads TGTGCCAGCACGGAGACAGGGGGGGACTATGGCTACACCTTC. Its translation: CASTETGGDYGYTF.

The CDR3: CASSFRPSGQGIADTQYF. The DNA of the CDR3 is TGTGCCAGCAGCTTTCGTCCTTCGGGACAGGGGATAGCAGATACGCAGTATTTT. This sequence joins TRBV7-9 and TRBJ2-3; 10 nucleotides align to TRBD1. The germline V gene encodes CDR1 SEHNR and CDR2 FQNEAQ (reference sequence). With V trimmed by 3 bases and J by 4 bases, 13 bases remained unmatched. The CDR3 runs to 18 residues.

The chain uses TRBV7-8 and TRBJ2-1, with 7 positions matching TRBD2. Germline assignment: CDR1 SGHVS and CDR2 FQNEAQ. The CDR3 length is 14 residues. The V segment lost 1 base and the J segment 8 bases; nucleotides outside the gene matches: 5. The CDR3 sequence is CASSLDGRRDEQFF. CDR3 coding DNA: TGTGCCAGCAGCTTAGACGGGAGGCGGGATGAGCAGTTCTTC.

This sequence joins TRBV5-6 and TRBJ1-2; 8 positions match TRBD1. The V segment lost 7 bases and the J segment 5 bases; nucleotides outside the gene matches: 16. This CDR3 has 16 amino acids. CDR1 and CDR2 (germline): SGHDT, YYEEEE. CDR3 coding DNA: TGTGCCAGCCACTATCGGACAGGGCCCCCTGGGTATGGCTACACCTTC. This encodes CASHYRTGPPGYGYTF.

The chain has TRBV6-5 and TRBJ1-4; a possible D gene is TRBD1 (6 bases). Germline V gene sequence: CDR1 MNHEY, CDR2 SVGAGI. With 7 bases removed from V and 7 bases from J, the gap between germline ends came to 16 bases. The CDR3 length is 14 residues. The CDR3 DNA reads TGTGCCAGCACTCCGGGACATGTGGGTGAAAAACTGTTTTTT. Translating gives CASTPGHVGEKLFF.

CDR3 protein: CASSPRTSGVSYEQYF. In DNA form, the CDR3 reads TGTGCCAGCAGCCCCCGGACTAGCGGGGTCTCCTACGAGCAGTACTTC. The gene calls are TRBV5-4 and TRBJ2-7; 12 bases match TRBD2. The CDR3 spans 16 residues. V trimming: 4 bases; J trimming: 0 bases; junction bases outside the gene matches: 5. Germline V lookup: CDR1 SGHNT, CDR2 YYREEE (reference sequence).

The chain carries TRBV28 and TRBJ1-2; tentatively, D is TRBD1 (5 bases). Germline loops: CDR1 MDHEN, CDR2 SYDVKM. This CDR3 spans 12 amino acids. V dropped 3 bases and J dropped 4 bases, with 6 bases sitting between them. The CDR3 loop is CASSFDSYGYTF. Written as DNA, the CDR3 is TGTGCCAGCAGTTTCGACAGCTATGGCTACACCTTC.

V is TRBV5-4 and J is TRBJ2-3, with D uncertain. Germline loops: CDR1 SGHNT, CDR2 YYREEE (reference sequence). The CDR3 runs to 13 residues. The ends were cut back, 0 bases at V and 3 bases at J, with 5 bases in the middle. The CDR3 protein is CASSLVGTDTQYF. Here the CDR3 DNA reads TGTGCCAGCAGCTTGGTCGGTACAGATACGCAGTATTTT.

The V gene is TRBV5-1, the J gene TRBJ2-1; 9 bases agree with TRBD2. Germline lookup yields CDR1 SGHRS and CDR2 YFSETQ. The trim removed 0 bases at V and 6 bases at J, leaving 10 bases unmatched. This CDR3 has 17 residues. The CDR3 loop reads CASSLGGISGSGNEQFF. CDR3 DNA: TGCGCCAGCAGCTTGGGGGGGATTAGCGGGAGTGGCAATGAGCAGTTCTTC.

This clone was seen a single time. The chain combines TRBV7-2 with TRBJ1-1; D is uncertain. V dropped 4 bases and J dropped 4 bases, with 13 bases sitting between them. Looked up from germline, CDR1 is SGHTA and CDR2 is FQGNSA. The CDR3 runs to 14 residues. CDR3 DNA sequence: TGTGCCAGCAGCTCCACACATGGAGGCACTGAAGCTTTCTTT. Its translation: CASSSTHGGTEAFF.

The V and J genes are TRBV7-2 and TRBJ2-3, with 12 nucleotides matching TRBD2. Trimming took 6 bases from V and 5 from J; bases not matched to a gene: 9. The CDR3 runs 16 residues. Germline CDR1 is SGHTA and CDR2 is FQGNSA. The CDR3 DNA follows: TGTGCCAGCAGTCTACCTAGCGGGAGGGGTCGAGATACGCAGTATTTT. Amino acid sequence: CASSLPSGRGRDTQYF.

The V and J genes are TRBV6-2 or TRBV6-3 and TRBJ1-5, with D possibly matching TRBD1 (5 bases). This CDR3 has 18 amino acids. The germline V and J ends were trimmed by 0 bases and 1 base, with 16 bases remaining between them. Germline V gives CDR1 MNHEY, CDR2 SVGEGT. The chain's CDR3 is CASSYSSRTRQSNQPQHF. In DNA form, the CDR3 reads TGTGCCAGCAGTTACTCTAGTCGTACGAGACAGAGCAATCAGCCCCAGCATTTT.